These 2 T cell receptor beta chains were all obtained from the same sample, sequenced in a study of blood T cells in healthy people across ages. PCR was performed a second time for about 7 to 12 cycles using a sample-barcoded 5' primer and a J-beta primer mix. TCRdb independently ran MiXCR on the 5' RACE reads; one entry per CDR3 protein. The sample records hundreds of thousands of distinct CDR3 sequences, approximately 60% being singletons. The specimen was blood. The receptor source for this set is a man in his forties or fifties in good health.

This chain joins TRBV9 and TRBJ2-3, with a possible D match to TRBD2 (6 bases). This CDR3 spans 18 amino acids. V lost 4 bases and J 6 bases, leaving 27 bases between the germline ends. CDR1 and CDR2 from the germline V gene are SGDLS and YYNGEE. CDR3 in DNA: TGTGCCAGCAGCCCCCTAGGAGGGGTGGGGACTTTTGTGGATACGCAGTATTTT. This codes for CASSPLGGVGTFVDTQYF. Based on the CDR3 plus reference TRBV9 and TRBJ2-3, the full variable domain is DSGVTQTPKHLITATGQRVTLRCSPRSGDLSVYWYQQSLDQGLQFLIQYYNGEERAKGNILERFSAQQFPDLHSELNLSSLELGDSALYFCASSPLGGVGTFVDTQYFGPGTRLTVL.

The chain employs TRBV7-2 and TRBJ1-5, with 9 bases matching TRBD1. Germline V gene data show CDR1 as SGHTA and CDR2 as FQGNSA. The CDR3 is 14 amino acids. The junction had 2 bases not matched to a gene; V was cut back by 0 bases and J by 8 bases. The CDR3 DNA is TGTGCCAGCAGCTTAGCGACAGGGGGGAAGCCCCAGCATTTT. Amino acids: CASSLATGGKPQHF.